This TCR beta chain was sequenced during a study of CD8+ T cells in alopecia areata. Study-wide context: Transfer of skin from approximately 6-12-month-old C3H/HeJ graft donors with spontaneous alopecia was made to approximately 6-11-week-old female C3H/HeJ mice. Study conclusions and caveats: Clonality was higher in lesional than normal scalp, especially in alopecia totalis/universalis. When scalp samples are sequenced, resident alphabeta T cells of normal skin are also captured.

It was cDNA, reverse transcribed from extracted RNA, that served as the sequencing template. Sequencing used immunoSEQ multiplex PCR; TCRdb keeps in-frame clones, though not all of them. The sample was found to contain over 100,000 clones, and every one recurs. This clone was found a few times. Its antigen is not known. At residue 11, the TCRdb amino acid sequence and the translated nucleotide sequence differ, so the protein here is the DNA translation. The listed genes are named as in mouse. The read gets to within 3 residues of the CDR3 end, and the germline J gene fills in the rest. Germline V CDR1 and CDR2: NSHNY, SYGAGN. Trimming left V 6 bases short and J 7 bases short, with 14 bases between. The CDR3 length is 14 residues.

Sequencing was performed on lesional skin. The clonotype was recovered from a C3H/HeJ mouse with alopecia areata. This strain has MHC haplotype H2-k. The V call is TRBV13-1, the J call TRBJ1-6; D possibly corresponds to TRBD1 (6 bases). TRBJ1-6 is flagged as an ORF with uncertain function. CDR3 DNA (partial): TGTGCCAGCAATTCCAGGGGTGGCAATTCGCCC. This sequence encodes CASNSRGGNSP. The full CDR3 sequence reads CASNSRGGNSPLYF.